Below are 30 T cell receptor beta chains sequenced from a single sample in a study of T cells in localized non-small cell lung cancer. Produced via immunoSEQ multiplex PCR; TCRdb's table is partial and in-frame only. The repertoire holds 100,000 to 150,000 clones, approximately 88% seen once, with approximately 1.7% in the top ten. The sequencing here drew on peripheral blood, taken before any cancer treatment. Every receptor here comes from a female donor over 55 with stage I lung adenocarcinoma.

J is TRBJ1-2 and V is TRBV5-6; unclear D gene. The CDR3 totals 15 residues. V was pared by 0 bases and J by 0 bases, with 9 bases between. CDR1 is SGHDT, CDR2 YYEEEE, per germline. The CDR3 sequence is CASSLGARTNYGYTF. In nucleotides, the CDR3 is TGTGCCAGCAGCTTGGGGGCGCGTACTAACTATGGCTACACCTTC.

The chain combines TRBV7-7 with TRBJ2-5; a weak D match, TRBD1 (6 bases). This CDR3 region has 15 residues. Germline V lookup: CDR1 SSHAT, CDR2 FNYEAQ (reference sequence). V was cut by 5 bases and J by 0 bases, with 13 bases left in between. For the CDR3, the DNA is TGTGCCAGCAGCCCTAGGACAGATTACCAAGAGACCCAGTACTTC. The encoded protein is CASSPRTDYQETQYF.

The chain has TRBV28 and TRBJ2-1; perhaps TRBD1 as D (6 bases). The ends were cut back, 2 bases at V and 6 bases at J, with 11 bases in the middle. Germline V gene sequence: CDR1 MDHEN, CDR2 SYDVKM. The CDR3 has 14 residues. CDR3 sequence (DNA): TGTGCCAGCAGTTTAGGGACATCGGGCAATGAGCAGTTCTTC. Protein sequence: CASSLGTSGNEQFF.

This clone came up once. The chain uses TRBV2 and TRBJ2-7; 7 bases line up with TRBD2. Germline V lookup: CDR1 SNHLY, CDR2 FYNNEI. The length of the CDR3 is 17 residues. After removal of 2 bases from V and 0 bases from J, the junction contained 10 bases not matched to a gene. DNA for the CDR3: TGTGCCAGCAGTGAACCAATACTAGCGCTTAGCTCCTACGAGCAGTACTTC. Translating it yields CASSEPILALSSYEQYF.

This chain uses TRBV28 with TRBJ1-3, with D perhaps matching TRBD1 (5 bases). The CDR3 consists of 19 residues. V was cut by 5 bases and J by 0 bases, with 23 bases left in between. CDR1 is MDHEN and CDR2 is SYDVKM in the germline V gene. DNA for the CDR3: TGTGCCAGCAGTCGGGATGCTCCTGGGGGGTGGAGCTCTGGAAACACCATATATTTT. It yields the protein CASSRDAPGGWSSGNTIYF.

The V and J genes are TRBV20-1 and TRBJ1-5; the D is unclear. V was cut by 4 bases and J by 3 bases, with 4 bases left in between. The CDR3 runs to 11 residues. CDR1 is DFQATT, CDR2 SNEGSKA, per germline (reference sequence). CDR3 nucleotide sequence: TGCAGTGCTATCGACAATCAGCCCCAGCATTTT. Translation: CSAIDNQPQHF.

The genes are TRBV27 and TRBJ2-1, with D possibly being TRBD1 (5 bases). Germline CDR1 is MNHEY and CDR2 is SMNVEV (reference sequence). V lost 8 bases, J lost 10 bases, and 15 bases lay in between. The CDR3 spans 12 residues. DNA of the CDR3: TGTGCCAGCTCCACCCTGGGGCAAGAGCAGTTCTTC. Translated, it gives CASSTLGQEQFF.

The chain couples TRBV5-4 to TRBJ2-7; 7 nucleotides align to TRBD1. Germline values: CDR1 SGHNT, CDR2 YYREEE (reference sequence). The CDR3 sequence is 14 residues long. V dropped 1 base and J dropped 6; count of bases not matched to a gene: 7. The CDR3 spells CASSLPRQGGEQYF. CDR3 nucleotide sequence: TGTGCCAGCAGCTTGCCACGACAGGGTGGCGAGCAGTACTTC.

V usage is TRBV4-2 and J usage is TRBJ2-3; 10 bases fit TRBD2. The junction had 7 bases not matched to a gene; V was cut back by 4 bases and J by 6 bases. Germline V gene lookup returns CDR1 LGHNA and CDR2 YNFKEQ. The CDR3 totals 15 residues. CDR3 DNA: TGTGCCAGCAGCCGGCCGGGAGCGGGAGGGGATACGCAGTATTTT. Amino acid sequence: CASSRPGAGGDTQYF.

V is TRBV27 and J is TRBJ1-4; D gene unclear. Germline CDR1 is MNHEY and CDR2 is SMNVEV (reference sequence). The CDR3 runs to 14 residues. V was cut by 1 base and J by 0 bases, with 3 bases left in between. The CDR3 coding sequence is TGTGCCAGCAGTTTATGGTCAACTAATGAAAAACTGTTTTTT. Protein: CASSLWSTNEKLFF. The full variable domain, its missing parts supplied by reference TRBV27 and TRBJ1-4, is EAQVTQNPRYLITVTGKKLTVTCSQNMNHEYMSWYRQDPGLGLRQIYYSMNVEVTDKGDVPEGYKVSRKEKRNFPLILESPSPNQTSLYFCASSLWSTNEKLFFGSGTQLSVL.

The J gene is TRBJ2-7, the V gene TRBV4-1; 9 bases line up with TRBD2. V dropped 1 base and J dropped 4; count of bases not matched to a gene: 8. Germline-derived CDR1 and CDR2 are MGHRA and YSYEKL. This CDR3 has 16 residues. DNA of the CDR3: TGCGCCAGCAGCCAAGGGGTAGCGGGAGTTGGGTACGAGCAGTACTTC. Amino acids: CASSQGVAGVGYEQYF.

The rearrangement links TRBV9 to TRBJ2-7; maybe TRBD2 (6 bases). CDR1 and CDR2 (germline): SGDLS, YYNGEE. This CDR3 has 14 residues. V gave up 4 bases and J gave up 1 base, with 12 bases separating them. The CDR3 DNA reads TGTGCCAGCAGCTCTCGTAGCGGATCCTACGAGCAGTACTTC. Translated, it gives CASSSRSGSYEQYF.

The chain employs TRBV5-1 and TRBJ1-1; 7 positions match TRBD1. The CDR3 is made up of 15 amino acids. Losses at the gene ends were 4 bases for V and 5 bases for J; bases not matched to a gene: 11. Germline CDR1 SGHRS, CDR2 YFSETQ. The DNA of the CDR3 is TGCGCCAGCAGCCCGAGGACAGGCGTGGTTACTGAAGCTTTCTTT. Protein product: CASSPRTGVVTEAFF.

The genes are TRBV7-9 and TRBJ2-3; TRBD2 agrees at 11 bases. This CDR3 spans 18 amino acids. Germline V gene sequence: CDR1 SEHNR, CDR2 FQNEAQ (reference sequence). Unmatched junction bases numbered 12, after V lost 5 bases and J lost 2 bases. The CDR3 region is CASSVTSGAEINTDTQYF. The CDR3 DNA reads TGTGCCAGCAGCGTGACTAGCGGGGCTGAGATTAACACAGATACGCAGTATTTT.

The V and J genes are TRBV7-9 and TRBJ2-1; D is possibly TRBD2 (6 bases). The germline CDR1 and CDR2 sequences are SEHNR and FQNEAQ (reference sequence). The germline V and J ends were trimmed by 5 bases and 9 bases, with 20 bases remaining between them. The CDR3 contains 15 residues. The chain's CDR3 is CASSPLRGAGFEQFF. DNA for the CDR3: TGTGCCAGCAGCCCCCTACGAGGGGCGGGATTTGAGCAGTTCTTC.

The rearrangement links TRBV10-3 to TRBJ2-7; tentatively, D is TRBD1 or TRBD2 (5 bases each). Germline V gene lookup returns CDR1 ENHRY and CDR2 SYGVKD. Trimming shortened V by 7 bases and J by 6 bases, and 10 bases separated the two germline ends. The CDR3 has 11 residues. The CDR3 nucleotides read TGTGCCATCATGGTCGGGGCCGAGCAGTACTTC. Translated, it gives CAIMVGAEQYF.

This chain joins TRBV30 and TRBJ2-6, with TRBD1 identical over 10 bases. V lost 3 bases to trimming and J lost 2 bases; unmatched junction nucleotides: 7. There are 17 residues in the CDR3. Germline CDR1 is GTSNPN and CDR2 is SVGIG (reference sequence). As DNA, the CDR3 is TGTGCCTGGAGCGGGACAGGGGTTCTTCCTGGGGCCAACGTCCTGACTTTC. Its translation: CAWSGTGVLPGANVLTF.

The chain carries TRBV19 and TRBJ2-1, with D possibly being TRBD2 (6 bases). The V end was cut by 3 bases, the J end by 4 bases, with 13 bases between. CDR1 is LNHDA, CDR2 SQIVND, per germline (reference sequence). This CDR3 has 15 residues. The CDR3 spells CASSMAGTGYNEQFF. The CDR3 DNA reads as TGTGCCAGTAGTATGGCGGGGACGGGGTACAATGAGCAGTTCTTC.

J is TRBJ2-7 and V is TRBV5-5; possible D gene TRBD2, 6 bases. Germline values: CDR1 SGHKS, CDR2 YYEKEE (reference sequence). The CDR3 is 15 amino acids. The ends were cut back, 3 bases at V and 1 base at J, with 14 bases in the middle. The CDR3 bases are TGTGCCAGCAGCTCCGGCCTGGCGGGGTCCTACGAGCAGTACTTC. This gives the protein CASSSGLAGSYEQYF. Using reference TRBV5-5 and TRBJ2-7 for the parts outside the CDR3, the full variable domain is DAGVTQSPTHLIKTRGQQVTLRCSPISGHKSVSWYQQVLGQGPQFIFQYYEKEERGRGNFPDRFSARQFPNYSSELNVNALLLGDSALYLCASSSGLAGSYEQYFGPGTRLTVT.

The count of this clone is one. The chain employs TRBV28 and TRBJ1-5; TRBD1 might be the D (5 bases). Germline CDR1 MDHEN, CDR2 SYDVKM. This CDR3 comprises 17 residues. Deletions cut 6 bases from V and 0 bases from J, with 18 bases between. CDR3 nucleotide sequence: TGTGCCAGCAGCTCCCTCGACAGACTCTATAGCAATCAGCCCCAGCATTTT. This encodes CASSSLDRLYSNQPQHF.

This chain uses TRBV6-6 with TRBJ1-1; D unclear. The V end lost 10 bases, the J end lost 1 base, and 10 bases lay between the germline ends. There are 12 residues in the CDR3. Per the germline V gene, CDR1 is MNHNY and CDR2 is SVGAGI (reference sequence). For the CDR3, the DNA is TGTGCCACCAGAGAAGGGAACACTGAAGCTTTCTTT. Encoded protein: CATREGNTEAFF.

This CDR3 is CASSSPQGRTEAFF. Written as DNA, the CDR3 is TGTGCCAGTAGTTCGCCTCAGGGCCGTACTGAAGCTTTCTTT. V gene TRBV19 combines with J gene TRBJ1-1; maybe TRBD1 (5 bases). The germline V gene has CDR1 LNHDA and CDR2 SQIVND (reference sequence). The CDR3 contains 14 residues. Trimming took off 5 bases at V and 5 bases at J, with 15 bases between the two ends.

The chain employs TRBV7-8 and TRBJ1-6; no clear D gene. CDR3 length: 14 residues. CDR1 is SGHVS, CDR2 FQNEAQ, per germline. Trimming removed 3 bases from V and 8 bases from J, with 11 bases in between. This chain's CDR3 is CASSLNRLDSPLHF. DNA for the CDR3: TGTGCCAGCAGCTTGAATCGCCTTGATTCACCCCTCCACTTT.

The chain carries TRBV5-4 and TRBJ2-1; TRBD2 matches at 8 bases. CDR1 SGHNT and CDR2 YYREEE come from the germline V gene (reference sequence). The CDR3 totals 15 residues. V trimming: 5 bases; J trimming: 2 bases; junction bases outside the gene matches: 6. CDR3 sequence reads: CASRTTSGAYNEQFF. As DNA, the CDR3 is TGTGCCAGCAGAACTACTAGCGGCGCCTACAATGAGCAGTTCTTC.

The V gene is TRBV27, the J gene TRBJ2-3, with 9 positions matching TRBD1. V lost 2 bases to trimming and J lost 0 bases; unmatched junction nucleotides: 0. There are 15 residues in the CDR3. Germline values: CDR1 MNHEY, CDR2 SMNVEV (reference sequence). CDR3 sequence reads: CASSLGQGSTDTQYF. DNA of the CDR3: TGTGCCAGCAGTTTAGGACAGGGGAGCACAGATACGCAGTATTTT.

The genes are TRBV7-3 and TRBJ2-1; possibly TRBD2 for D (6 bases). The CDR3 totals 15 residues. V was shortened by 5 bases and J by 9 bases, with 20 bases between the two germline ends. Germline-derived CDR1 and CDR2 are SGHTA and FQGTGA. The CDR3 bases are TGTGCCAGCAGCCGAACGGGACTCCCCTTCGGTGAGCAGTTCTTC. Translating gives CASSRTGLPFGEQFF.

The CDR3 nucleotides read TGTGCCTGGAGTTCTCACCTCTGGGCGCCGGTGGAGACCCAGTACTTC. This sequence encodes CAWSSHLWAPVETQYF. The gene calls are TRBV30 and TRBJ2-5; D gene ambiguous. Per germline, CDR1 GTSNPN and CDR2 SVGIG (reference sequence). Trimming took off 2 bases at V and 5 bases at J, with 21 bases between the two ends. This CDR3 is built from 16 residues.

V gene TRBV14 combines with J gene TRBJ2-1; D is perhaps TRBD2 (5 bases). V was pared by 3 bases and J by 8 bases, with 8 bases between. Per germline, CDR1 SGHDN and CDR2 FVKESK. This CDR3 has 12 amino acids. The CDR3 reads CASSHFGDEQFF. CDR3 DNA sequence: TGTGCCAGCAGCCATTTCGGGGATGAGCAGTTCTTC.

The chain recombines TRBV2 with TRBJ1-5; 10 bases agree with TRBD1. The germline V gene has CDR1 SNHLY and CDR2 FYNNEI. V lost 4 bases to trimming and J lost 7 bases; unmatched junction nucleotides: 4. The CDR3 sequence is 14 residues long. The CDR3 DNA reads as TGTGCCAGCAGTGGACAGGGGGCTGGCCAGCCCCAGCATTTT. Amino acids: CASSGQGAGQPQHF. The full variable domain, with the rest looked up from reference TRBV2 and TRBJ1-5, is EPEVTQTPSHQVTQMGQEVILRCVPISNHLYFYWYRQILGQKVEFLVSFYNNEISEKSEIFDDQFSVERPDGSNFTLKIRSTKLEDSAMYFCASSGQGAGQPQHFGDGTRLSIL.

This chain connects TRBV10-2 to TRBJ2-1; 12 positions match TRBD2. CDR3 length: 14 residues. CDR1 is WSHSY, CDR2 SAAADI, per germline. V was pared by 4 bases and J by 10 bases, with 5 bases of the junction left unmatched. The CDR3 DNA sequence: TGCGCCAGCAGTGGACTAGCGGGAGCTGGGGAGCAGTTCTTC. Protein product: CASSGLAGAGEQFF.